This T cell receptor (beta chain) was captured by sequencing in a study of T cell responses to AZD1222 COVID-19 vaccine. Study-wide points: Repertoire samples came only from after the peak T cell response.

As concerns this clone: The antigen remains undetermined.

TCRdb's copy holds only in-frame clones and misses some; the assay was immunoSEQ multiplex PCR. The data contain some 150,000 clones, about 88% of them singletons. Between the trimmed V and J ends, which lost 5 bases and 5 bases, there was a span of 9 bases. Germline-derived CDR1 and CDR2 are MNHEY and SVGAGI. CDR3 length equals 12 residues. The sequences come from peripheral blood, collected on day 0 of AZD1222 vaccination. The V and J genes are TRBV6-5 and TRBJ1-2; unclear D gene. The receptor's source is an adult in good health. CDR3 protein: CASSRGSYGYTF. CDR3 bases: TGTGCCAGCAGTCGCGGATCGTATGGCTACACCTTC.